The clone carrying this T cell receptor beta chain was counted ten times or more. Template material for amplifying TCR beta CDR3 regions consisted of RNA transcripts. The primer set for the first-round RT-PCR of the TCR CDR3 was HTBI. TCRdb passed the multiplex PCR reads through MiXCR, listing each CDR3 protein once. The sample carries around 520,000 distinct CDR3 sequences, approximately 15% recorded once. Newly diagnosed patients aged 18 to 65 had hyperthyroidism of under 2 months' duration. A patient was excluded if there was uncontrolled infection, other autoimmune disease, pregnancy or lactation. The data stem from a study of T cells in Graves' hyperthyroidism and ophthalmopathy. Trimming shortened V by 0 bases and J by 8 bases, and 11 bases separated the two germline ends. The length of the CDR3 is 14 residues. Germline loops: CDR1 SGHRS, CDR2 YFSETQ.

The J gene is TRBJ1-4, the V gene TRBV5-1, with unresolved D. This receptor was taken from a woman between 18 and 29 years old with Graves' hyperthyroidism. The material sequenced was blood. Written as DNA, the CDR3 is TGCGCCAGCAGCTTGGGGCACGTGAAAGAAAAACTGTTTTTT. As protein: CASSLGHVKEKLFF.